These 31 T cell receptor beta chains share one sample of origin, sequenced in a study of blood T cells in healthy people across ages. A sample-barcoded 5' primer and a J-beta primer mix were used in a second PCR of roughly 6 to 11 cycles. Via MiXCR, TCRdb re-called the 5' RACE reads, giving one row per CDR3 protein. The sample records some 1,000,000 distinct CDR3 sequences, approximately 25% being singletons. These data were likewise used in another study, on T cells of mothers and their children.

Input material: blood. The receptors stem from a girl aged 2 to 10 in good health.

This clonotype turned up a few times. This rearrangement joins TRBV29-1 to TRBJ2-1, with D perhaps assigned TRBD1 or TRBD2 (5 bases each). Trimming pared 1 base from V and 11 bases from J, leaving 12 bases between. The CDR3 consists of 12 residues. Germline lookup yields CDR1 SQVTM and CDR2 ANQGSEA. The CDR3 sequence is CSVEGDALQQFF. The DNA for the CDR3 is TGCAGCGTTGAAGGGGACGCTCTCCAGCAGTTCTTC.

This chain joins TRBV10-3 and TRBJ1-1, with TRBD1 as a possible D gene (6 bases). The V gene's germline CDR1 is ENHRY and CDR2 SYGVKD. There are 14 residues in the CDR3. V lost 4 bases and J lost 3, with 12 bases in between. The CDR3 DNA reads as TGTGCCATCAGTGGCACGGAGGGGGACACTGAAGCTTTCTTT. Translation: CAISGTEGDTEAFF.

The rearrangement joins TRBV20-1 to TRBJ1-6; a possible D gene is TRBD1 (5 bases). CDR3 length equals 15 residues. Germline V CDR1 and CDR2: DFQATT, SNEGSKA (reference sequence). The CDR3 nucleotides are TGCGGGGGAAGGCCCGAGAGCTCCTATAATTCACCCCTCCACTTT. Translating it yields CGGRPESSYNSPLHF.

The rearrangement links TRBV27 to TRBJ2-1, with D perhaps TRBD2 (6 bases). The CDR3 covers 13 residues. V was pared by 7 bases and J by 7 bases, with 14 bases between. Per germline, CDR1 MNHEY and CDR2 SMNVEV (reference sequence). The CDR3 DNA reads TGTGCCAGCACTCAGGGACTTCCTAATGAGCAGTTCTTC. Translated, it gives CASTQGLPNEQFF.

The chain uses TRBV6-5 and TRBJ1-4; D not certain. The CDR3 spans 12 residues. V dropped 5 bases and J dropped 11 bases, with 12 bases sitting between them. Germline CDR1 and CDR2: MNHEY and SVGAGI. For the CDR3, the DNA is TGTGCCAGCAGTGCCTCCGGGAGCAAACTGTTTTTT. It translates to CASSASGSKLFF.

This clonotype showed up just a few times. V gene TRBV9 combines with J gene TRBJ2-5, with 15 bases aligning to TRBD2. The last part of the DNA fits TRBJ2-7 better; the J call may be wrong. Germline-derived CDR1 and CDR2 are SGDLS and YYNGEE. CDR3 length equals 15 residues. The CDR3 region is CASSVSGLAGGEQYF. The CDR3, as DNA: TGTGCCAGCAGCGTATCGGGACTAGCGGGAGGCGAGCAGTACTTC.

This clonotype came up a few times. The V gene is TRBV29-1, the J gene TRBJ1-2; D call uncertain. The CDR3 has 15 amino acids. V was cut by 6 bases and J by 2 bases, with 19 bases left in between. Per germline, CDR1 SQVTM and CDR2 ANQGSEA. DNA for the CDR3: TGCAGCGTGCCCTCAACACTAACCGGGAACTATGGCTACACCTTC. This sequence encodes CSVPSTLTGNYGYTF.

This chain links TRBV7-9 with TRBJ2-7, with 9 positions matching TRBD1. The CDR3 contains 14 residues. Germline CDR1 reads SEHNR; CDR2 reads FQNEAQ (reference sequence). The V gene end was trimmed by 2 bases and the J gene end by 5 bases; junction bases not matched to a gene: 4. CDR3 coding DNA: TGTGCCAGCAGCTTACGGGACAGGGCCCACGAGCAGTACTTC. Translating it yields CASSLRDRAHEQYF.

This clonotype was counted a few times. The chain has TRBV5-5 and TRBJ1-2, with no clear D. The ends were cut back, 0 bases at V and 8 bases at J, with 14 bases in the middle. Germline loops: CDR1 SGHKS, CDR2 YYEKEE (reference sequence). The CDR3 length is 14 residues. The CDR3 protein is CASSLGWAVLGYTF. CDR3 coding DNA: TGTGCCAGCAGCTTGGGTTGGGCAGTCTTGGGCTACACCTTC.

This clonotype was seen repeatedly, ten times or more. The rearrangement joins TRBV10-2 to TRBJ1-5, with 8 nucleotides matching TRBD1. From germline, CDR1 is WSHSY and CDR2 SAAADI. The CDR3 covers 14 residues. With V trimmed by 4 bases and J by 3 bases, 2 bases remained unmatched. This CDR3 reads CASSGTGTNQPQHF. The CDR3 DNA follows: TGCGCCAGCAGTGGGACAGGGACCAATCAGCCCCAGCATTTT.

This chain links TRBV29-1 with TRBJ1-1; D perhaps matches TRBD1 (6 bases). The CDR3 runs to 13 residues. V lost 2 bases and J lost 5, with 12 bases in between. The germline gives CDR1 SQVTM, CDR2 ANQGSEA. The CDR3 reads CSVETGLGTEAFF. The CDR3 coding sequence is TGCAGCGTTGAAACAGGGCTTGGGACTGAAGCTTTCTTT.

The CDR3 loop reads CASRKAGGIYYQETQYF. The CDR3 DNA is TGTGCCAGCAGAAAGGCGGGAGGGATCTACTACCAAGAGACCCAGTACTTC. The chain uses TRBV5-5 and TRBJ2-5; 9 nucleotides line up with TRBD2. This CDR3 spans 17 amino acids. In germline, CDR1 is SGHKS, CDR2 YYEKEE (reference sequence). V was clipped by 5 bases and J by 0 bases; unmatched bases: 11.

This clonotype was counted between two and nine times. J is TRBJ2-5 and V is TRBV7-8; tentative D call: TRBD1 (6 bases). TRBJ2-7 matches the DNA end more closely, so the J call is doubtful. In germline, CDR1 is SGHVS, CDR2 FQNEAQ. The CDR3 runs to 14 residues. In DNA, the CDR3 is TGTGCCAGCAGCCTACATGAACAGGGCTACGAGCAGTACTTC. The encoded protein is CASSLHEQGYEQYF.

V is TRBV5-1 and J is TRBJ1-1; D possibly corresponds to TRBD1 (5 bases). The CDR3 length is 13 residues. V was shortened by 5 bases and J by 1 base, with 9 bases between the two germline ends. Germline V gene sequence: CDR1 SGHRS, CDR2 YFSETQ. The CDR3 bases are TGCGCCAGCAGTGGGGACTGGAACACTGAAGCTTTCTTT. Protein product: CASSGDWNTEAFF.

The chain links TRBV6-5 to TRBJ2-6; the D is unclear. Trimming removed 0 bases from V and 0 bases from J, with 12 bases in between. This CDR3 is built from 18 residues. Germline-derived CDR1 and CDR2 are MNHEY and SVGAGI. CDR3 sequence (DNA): TGTGCCAGCAGTTACTCGACCAGTACAAGCTCTGGGGCCAACGTCCTGACTTTC. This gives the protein CASSYSTSTSSGANVLTF.

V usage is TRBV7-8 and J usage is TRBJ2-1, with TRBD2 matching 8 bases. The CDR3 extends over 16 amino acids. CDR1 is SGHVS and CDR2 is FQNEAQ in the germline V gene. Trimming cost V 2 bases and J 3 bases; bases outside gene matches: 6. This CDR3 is CASSLMAGGGYNEQFF. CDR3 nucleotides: TGTGCCAGCAGCTTAATGGCGGGAGGCGGCTACAATGAGCAGTTCTTC.

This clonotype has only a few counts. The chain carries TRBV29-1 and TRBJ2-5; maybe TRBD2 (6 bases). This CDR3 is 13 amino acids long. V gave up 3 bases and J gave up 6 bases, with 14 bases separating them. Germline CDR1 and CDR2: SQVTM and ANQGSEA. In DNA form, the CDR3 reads TGCAGCGTTGAGGGCGGGACGCGCCAGACCCAGTACTTC. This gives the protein CSVEGGTRQTQYF.

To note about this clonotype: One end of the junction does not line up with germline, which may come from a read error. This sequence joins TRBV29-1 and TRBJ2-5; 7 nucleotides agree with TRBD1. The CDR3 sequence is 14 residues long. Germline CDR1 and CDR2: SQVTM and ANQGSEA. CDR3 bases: TGCAGCGTTGAATTCGGGACAGAGCAAGAGGCCCAGTACTTC. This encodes CSVEFGTEQEAQYF.

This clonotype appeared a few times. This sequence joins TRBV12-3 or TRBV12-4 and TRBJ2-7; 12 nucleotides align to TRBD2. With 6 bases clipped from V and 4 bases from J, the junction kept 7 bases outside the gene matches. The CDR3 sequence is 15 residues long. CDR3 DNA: TGTGCCAGCAGCCTAGCGGGAGGGATCTATTACGAGCAGTACTTC. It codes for CASSLAGGIYYEQYF.

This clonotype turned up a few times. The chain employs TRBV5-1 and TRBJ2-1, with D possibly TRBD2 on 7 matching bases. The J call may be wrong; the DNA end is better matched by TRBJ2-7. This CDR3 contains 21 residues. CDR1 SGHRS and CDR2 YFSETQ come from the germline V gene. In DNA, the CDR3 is TGCGCCAGCAGCCCTCTGTTCATAATGCGGGGGCCAACCCCTTTTGGTAATGAGCAGTACTTC. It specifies CASSPLFIMRGPTPFGNEQYF.

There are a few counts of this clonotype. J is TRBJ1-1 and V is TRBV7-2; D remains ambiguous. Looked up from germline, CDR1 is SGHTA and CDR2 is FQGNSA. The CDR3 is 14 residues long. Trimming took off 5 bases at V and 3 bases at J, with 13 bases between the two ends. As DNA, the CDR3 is TGTGCCAGCAGCGGACCTGGGAGGGACACTGAAGCTTTCTTT. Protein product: CASSGPGRDTEAFF.

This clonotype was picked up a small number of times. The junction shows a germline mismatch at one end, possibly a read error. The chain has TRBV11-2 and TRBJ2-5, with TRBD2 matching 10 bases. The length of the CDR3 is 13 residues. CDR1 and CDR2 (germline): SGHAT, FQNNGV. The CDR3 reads CASSPPLTSGIDF. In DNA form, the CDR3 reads TGTGCCAGCAGCCCCCCCCTCACTAGCGGGATCGACTTC.

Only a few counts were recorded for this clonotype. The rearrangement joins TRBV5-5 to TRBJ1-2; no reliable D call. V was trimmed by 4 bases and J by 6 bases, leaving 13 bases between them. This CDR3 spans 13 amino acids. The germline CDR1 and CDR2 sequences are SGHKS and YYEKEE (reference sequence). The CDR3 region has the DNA TGTGCCAGCAGCCTCGACCCGGAAGATGGCTACACCTTC. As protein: CASSLDPEDGYTF.

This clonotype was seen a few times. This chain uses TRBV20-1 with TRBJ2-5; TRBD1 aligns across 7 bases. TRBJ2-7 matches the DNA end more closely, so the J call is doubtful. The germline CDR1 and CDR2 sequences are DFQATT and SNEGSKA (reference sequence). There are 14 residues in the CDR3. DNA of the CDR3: TGCAGTGCTTTGGACAGGCGAAGATCCTACGAGCAGTACTTC. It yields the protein CSALDRRRSYEQYF.

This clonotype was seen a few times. The CDR3 DNA follows: TGTGCCAGCAGTCAACAGGGCCCCTACAATGAGCAGTTCTTC. This gives the protein CASSQQGPYNEQFF. This chain uses TRBV7-6 with TRBJ2-1; the D gene is possibly TRBD1 (6 bases). Germline CDR1 reads SGHVS; CDR2 reads FNYEAQ. V was shortened by 6 bases and J by 2 bases, with 11 bases between the two germline ends. The CDR3 runs 14 residues. Full variable domain (missing parts from reference TRBV7-6 and TRBJ2-1): GAGVSQSPRYKVTKRGQDVALRCDPISGHVSLYWYRQALGQGPEFLTYFNYEAQQDKSGLPNDRFSAERPEGSISTLTIQRTEQRDSAMYRCASSQQGPYNEQFFGPGTRLTVL.

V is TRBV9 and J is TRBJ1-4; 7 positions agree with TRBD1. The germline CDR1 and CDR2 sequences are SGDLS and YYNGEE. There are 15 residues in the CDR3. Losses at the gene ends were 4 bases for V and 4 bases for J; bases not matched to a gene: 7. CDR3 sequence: CASSFRDRLNEKLFF. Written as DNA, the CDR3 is TGTGCCAGCAGCTTCCGGGACAGACTTAATGAAAAACTGTTTTTT.

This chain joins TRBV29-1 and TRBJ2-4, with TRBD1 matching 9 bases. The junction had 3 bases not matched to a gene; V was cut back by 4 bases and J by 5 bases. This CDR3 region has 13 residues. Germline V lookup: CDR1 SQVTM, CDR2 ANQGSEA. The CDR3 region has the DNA TGCAGCGTTGGGGGGGACAGGGAAAACATTCAGTACTTC. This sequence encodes CSVGGDRENIQYF.

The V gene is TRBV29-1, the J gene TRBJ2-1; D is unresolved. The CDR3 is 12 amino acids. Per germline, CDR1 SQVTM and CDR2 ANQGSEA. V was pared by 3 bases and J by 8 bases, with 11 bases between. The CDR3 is CSVEGRPDEQFF. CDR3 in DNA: TGCAGCGTTGAGGGCCGCCCGGATGAGCAGTTCTTC.

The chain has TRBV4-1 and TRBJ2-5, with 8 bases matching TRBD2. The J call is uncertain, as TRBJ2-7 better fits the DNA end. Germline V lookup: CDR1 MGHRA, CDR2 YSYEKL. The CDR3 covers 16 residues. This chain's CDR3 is CASSQELAESSYEQYF. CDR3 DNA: TGCGCCAGCAGCCAAGAACTAGCGGAGAGCTCCTACGAGCAGTACTTC.

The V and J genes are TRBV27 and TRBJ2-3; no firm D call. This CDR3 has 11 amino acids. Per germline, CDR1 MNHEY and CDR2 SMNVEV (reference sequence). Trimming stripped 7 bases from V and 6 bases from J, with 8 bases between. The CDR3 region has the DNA TGTGCCAGCACCTTGAGGGATACGCAGTATTTT. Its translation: CASTLRDTQYF.

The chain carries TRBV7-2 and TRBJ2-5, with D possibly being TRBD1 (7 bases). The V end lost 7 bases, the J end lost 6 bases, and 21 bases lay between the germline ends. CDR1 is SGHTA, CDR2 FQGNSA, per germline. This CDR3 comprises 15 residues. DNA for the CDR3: TGTGCCAGCAACCAGGGGGGTTGGACGGGAAAGACCCAGTACTTC. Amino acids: CASNQGGWTGKTQYF.